This TCR beta chain was recovered during a study of T-cell reconstitution after alpha-beta-depleted transplantation in children. Whole-study findings and limits: The high TCRbeta diversity at day 60 in some patients came from surviving recipient T cells and thymic progenitors.

Unique molecular identifiers were incorporated when the TCRbeta library was constructed. One entry per CDR3 protein results from TCRdb running MiXCR on the PCR reads. The sample carries approximately 1,000,000 distinct CDR3 sequences, roughly 31% recorded once. In regard to this clonotype: No antigen is known for it.

CDR3 size: 15 residues. The V gene lost 0 bases and the J gene lost 2 bases, with 8 bases spanning the gap. CDR1 and CDR2 (germline): LGHNA, YNFKEQ. The chain uses TRBV4-2 and TRBJ1-5; D is unclear. This sequence was found in a boy in the first two years of life who had a stem cell transplant for SCID, so the T cells may come from the graft donor. This sample comprised PBMCs, mostly from graft donor cells, obtained 360 days after TCRalphabeta/CD19-depleted stem cell transplant. CDR3 protein: CASSQDGSGNQPQHF. The CDR3, as DNA: TGTGCCAGCAGCCAAGACGGATCGGGCAATCAGCCCCAGCATTTT.